This TCR beta chain emerged from a study of blood T cell repertoires in COVID-19. Study-level background: Sites across the United States, Italy and Spain contributed samples from acute and convalescent COVID-19. PBMCs, B-cell-depleted T cells, or T cells provided the cDNA or gDNA that made up the material.

In the original workflow: Reference gene primer amplification gave nucleated cell count estimates. Libraries were prepared by immunoSEQ multiplex PCR; TCRdb keeps only in-frame clonotypes and omits some of them. The V and J calls and the clone size are those of that table, but D and trimming were determined from the DNA. Of approximately 160,000 clones in the sample, around nine tenths were seen once. This CDR3 comprises 15 residues. Germline values: CDR1 MGHRA, CDR2 YSYEKL. The V and J ends lost 1 base and 4 bases respectively, with 13 bases between them. V usage is TRBV4-1 and J usage is TRBJ1-1, with D perhaps TRBD1 (5 bases). The sequencing sample was made of peripheral blood. The sequence was obtained from a man aged 55 to 70 with COVID-19, enrolled during active disease. The CDR3 is CASSQVQERVTEAFF. Here the CDR3 DNA reads TGCGCCAGCAGCCAAGTACAGGAACGGGTCACTGAAGCTTTCTTT.